What follows are 4 T cell receptor beta chains derived from one specimen sequenced in a study of blood T cell repertoires in COVID-19 (dated by TCRdb to 2018 to 2021). The library was produced with the immunoSEQ multiplex PCR assay. Sourced from immuneACCESS, this table was stored by TCRdb with only in-frame sequences that have V and J called. A share of the clones is absent; for the studies checked, an unresolved V gene accounts for under half, and the remainder has no known explanation. The table for this sample lists around 260,000 clones; 75% to 90% of them were counted only once. The ten biggest clones cover less than 0.95% of the sample. The source material was peripheral blood. These receptor sequences come from a woman in her thirties or forties who had recovered from COVID-19.

V and J are TRBV28 and TRBJ1-2; TRBD1 matches 7 bases. Trimming removed 6 bases from V and 2 bases from J; junction bases left unmatched: 3. Germline CDR1 MDHEN, CDR2 SYDVKM. This CDR3 comprises 13 residues. The CDR3 protein is CASSETGNYGYTF. The CDR3 DNA is TGTGCCAGCAGCGAGACAGGGAACTATGGCTACACCTTC.

The sample holds one count of this clone. The genes are TRBV3-1 (or the pseudogene TRBV3-2) and TRBJ1-2; TRBD1 aligns across 9 bases. V trimming: 2 bases; J trimming: 6 bases; junction bases outside the gene matches: 4. The CDR3 loop spans 14 amino acids. Germline V lookup: CDR1 LGHDT, CDR2 YNNKEL (reference sequence). CDR3 nucleotide sequence: TGTGCCAGCAGCCAACTGGGACAGGGACATGGCTACACCTTC. Protein: CASSQLGQGHGYTF.

This chain's CDR3 is CASSFSGSGGPFF. DNA of the CDR3: TGTGCCAGCAGTTTTAGTGGTTCAGGGGGACCGTTCTTC. The chain uses TRBV7-9 and TRBJ2-1, with 7 bases lining up with TRBD1. Germline loops: CDR1 SEHNR, CDR2 FQNEAQ (reference sequence). V lost 6 bases and J lost 15; bases outside the gene matches: 14. The CDR3 has 13 amino acids.

The chain links TRBV5-1 to TRBJ2-2; 7 nucleotides agree with TRBD1. The CDR3 extends over 15 amino acids. CDR1 is SGHRS, CDR2 YFSETQ, per germline. Trimming removed 3 bases from V and 4 bases from J; junction bases left unmatched: 6. The CDR3 here is CASSWRQGGTGELFF. Here the CDR3 DNA reads TGCGCCAGCAGCTGGCGACAGGGCGGCACCGGGGAGCTGTTTTTT. Complete variable domain (other parts from reference TRBV5-1 and TRBJ2-2): KAGVTQTPRYLIKTRGQQVTLSCSPISGHRSVSWYQQTPGQGLQFLFEYFSETQRNKGNFPGRFSGRQFSNSRSEMNVSTLELGDSALYLCASSWRQGGTGELFFGEGSRLTVL.